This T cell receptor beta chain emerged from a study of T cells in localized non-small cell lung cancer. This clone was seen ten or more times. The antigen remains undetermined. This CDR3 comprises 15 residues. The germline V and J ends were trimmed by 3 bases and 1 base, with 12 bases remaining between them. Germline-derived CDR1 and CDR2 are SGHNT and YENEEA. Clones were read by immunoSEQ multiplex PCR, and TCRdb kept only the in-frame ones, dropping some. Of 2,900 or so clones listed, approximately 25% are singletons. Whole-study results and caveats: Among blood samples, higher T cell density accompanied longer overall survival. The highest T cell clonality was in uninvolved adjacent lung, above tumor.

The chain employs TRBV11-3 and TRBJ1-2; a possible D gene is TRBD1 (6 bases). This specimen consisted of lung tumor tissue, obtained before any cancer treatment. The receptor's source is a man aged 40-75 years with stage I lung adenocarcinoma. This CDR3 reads CASSLRTEDNYGYTF. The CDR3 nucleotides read TGTGCCAGCAGCTTGAGGACAGAAGATAACTATGGCTACACCTTC.